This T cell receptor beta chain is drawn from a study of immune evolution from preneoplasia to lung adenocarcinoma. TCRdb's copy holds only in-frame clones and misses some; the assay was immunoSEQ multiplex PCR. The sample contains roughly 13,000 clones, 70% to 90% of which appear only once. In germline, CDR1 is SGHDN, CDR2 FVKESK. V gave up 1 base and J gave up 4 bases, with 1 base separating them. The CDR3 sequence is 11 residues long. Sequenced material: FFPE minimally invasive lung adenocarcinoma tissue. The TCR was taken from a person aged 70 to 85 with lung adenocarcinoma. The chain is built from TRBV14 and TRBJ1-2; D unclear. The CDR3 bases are TGTGCCAGCAGCCAAGGCTATGGCTACACCTTC. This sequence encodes CASSQGYGYTF.